Below, 25 T cell receptor beta chains from the same sample are listed, as sequenced in a study of CD8 T cells in ankylosing spondylitis. Findings of the study overall: Ankylosing spondylitis blood seemed to carry a telltale TCR beta motif made of fewer than ten highly homologous variants.

Their cognate antigens are unknown. MiXCR, run by TCRdb on the 5' RACE reads, gives a single entry per CDR3 protein. The sample contains approximately 500,000 distinct CDR3 sequences, roughly 13% of which appear only once. Source material: blood, either unsorted or a sorted T cell fraction (not recorded which). The receptors shown here come from a male donor with ankylosing spondylitis.

Of note for this clonotype: This may be a read error, as it is one base from a much larger clone. The CDR3 region is CSVATELNSPLHF. The DNA for the CDR3 is TGCAGCGTGGCGACAGAGCTCAATTCACCCCTCCACTTT. The genes are TRBV29-1 and TRBJ1-6; tentatively, D is TRBD1 (5 bases). In germline, CDR1 is SQVTM, CDR2 ANQGSEA. The V end lost 6 bases, the J end lost 7 bases, and 13 bases lay between the germline ends. The CDR3 is 13 residues long.

The rearrangement joins TRBV5-1 to TRBJ1-1; no clear D. CDR1 SGHRS and CDR2 YFSETQ come from the germline V gene. The germline V and J ends were trimmed by 0 bases and 1 base, with 10 bases remaining between them. There are 15 residues in the CDR3. CDR3 bases: TGCGCCAGCAGCTTGGATGCGGGTACGAACACTGAAGCTTTCTTT. Translating it yields CASSLDAGTNTEAFF. The variable domain in full, completed from reference TRBV5-1 and TRBJ1-1, reads KAGVTQTPRYLIKTRGQQVTLSCSPISGHRSVSWYQQTPGQGLQFLFEYFSETQRNKGNFPGRFSGRQFSNSRSEMNVSTLELGDSALYLCASSLDAGTNTEAFFGQGTRLTVV.

Comment on this clonotype: Being one base from a much bigger clone, this may be a read error. The chain carries TRBV3-1 and TRBJ2-2; D not resolved. V was pared by 8 bases and J by 1 base, with 8 bases between. The CDR3 contains 13 residues. CDR1 is LGHDT, CDR2 YNNKEL, per germline (reference sequence). The CDR3 reads CASQLMNTGELFF. The CDR3 nucleotides read TGTGCCAGCCAACTAATGAACACCGGGGAGCTGTTTTTT.

A few counts support this clonotype. The chain is built from TRBV3-1 and TRBJ2-3, with 8 positions matching TRBD1. The CDR3 totals 17 residues. Losses at the gene ends were 4 bases for V and 2 bases for J; bases not matched to a gene: 11. Germline V gives CDR1 LGHDT, CDR2 YNNKEL (reference sequence). The CDR3 DNA is TGTGCCAGCAGCCTTAGCGGACAGGGCAACCCCACAGATACGCAGTATTTT. This encodes CASSLSGQGNPTDTQYF.

The chain couples TRBV4-2 to TRBJ2-3; 7 nucleotides agree with TRBD2. V lost 4 bases, J lost 0 bases, and 4 bases stayed unmatched. Germline V gene sequence: CDR1 LGHNA, CDR2 YNFKEQ. The CDR3 runs to 15 residues. CDR3 sequence reads: CASSPLADSTDTQYF. The DNA for the CDR3 is TGTGCCAGCAGCCCTCTAGCGGATAGCACAGATACGCAGTATTTT.

This clonotype has only a few counts. The rearrangement links TRBV20-1 to TRBJ2-3; 11 nucleotides match TRBD2. The CDR3 extends over 15 amino acids. Trimming took 4 bases from V and 0 from J; bases not matched to a gene: 3. Germline CDR1 and CDR2: DFQATT and SNEGSKA (reference sequence). For the CDR3, the DNA is TGCAGTGCTAAGGGGACTAGCGGAAGCACAGATACGCAGTATTTT. Its protein is CSAKGTSGSTDTQYF.

This clonotype was detected ten times or more. This chain uses TRBV4-1 with TRBJ2-1; 12 bases line up with TRBD2. Germline loops: CDR1 MGHRA, CDR2 YSYEKL. This CDR3 has 14 residues. The trim removed 6 bases at V and 6 bases at J, leaving 3 bases unmatched. For the CDR3, the DNA is TGCGCCAGCAGTCTAGCGGGAGGGCCCAATGAGCAGTTCTTC. Residues: CASSLAGGPNEQFF.

The V gene is TRBV7-2, the J gene TRBJ2-1, with D possibly being TRBD1 or TRBD2 (5 bases each). V lost 5 bases, J lost 10 bases, and 12 bases lay in between. The CDR3 is made up of 12 amino acids. The germline CDR1 and CDR2 sequences are SGHTA and FQGNSA. The CDR3 protein is CASSKTGTEQFF. CDR3 sequence (DNA): TGTGCCAGCAGCAAAACCGGGACCGAGCAGTTCTTC.

This clonotype has only a few counts. This chain uses TRBV27 with TRBJ1-5; tentatively, D is TRBD1 (6 bases). Trimming left V 0 bases short and J 5 bases short, with 11 bases between. CDR1 and CDR2 (germline): MNHEY, SMNVEV (reference sequence). The CDR3 contains 15 residues. This CDR3 reads CASSLSDRPDQPQHF. The CDR3 bases are TGTGCCAGCAGTTTATCCGACAGGCCAGATCAGCCCCAGCATTTT.

This clonotype came up many times. The J gene is TRBJ1-1, the V gene TRBV24-1, with 10 bases that match TRBD1. The CDR3 loop spans 12 amino acids. With V trimmed by 3 bases and J by 12 bases, 3 bases remained unmatched. The germline V gene has CDR1 KGHDR and CDR2 SFDVKD. As DNA, the CDR3 is TGTGCCACCAGTGATCCCGACAGGGGGCCTTTCTTT. This encodes CATSDPDRGPFF.

This clonotype was picked up many times. This sequence joins TRBV19 and TRBJ2-5; D remains unclear. CDR1 LNHDA and CDR2 SQIVND come from the germline V gene (reference sequence). The CDR3 covers 12 residues. V was trimmed by 3 bases and J by 5 bases, leaving 7 bases between them. CDR3 loop: CASSIRQETQYF. In nucleotides, the CDR3 is TGTGCCAGTAGTATTCGGCAGGAGACCCAGTACTTC.

This clonotype was detected ten times or more. This rearrangement joins TRBV5-1 to TRBJ2-1; D is unclear. Per the germline V gene, CDR1 is SGHRS and CDR2 is YFSETQ. The length of the CDR3 is 13 residues. The germline V and J ends were trimmed by 0 bases and 6 bases, with 7 bases remaining between them. The CDR3 DNA is TGCGCCAGCAGCTTGGGGAGAAGCAATGAGCAGTTCTTC. It yields the protein CASSLGRSNEQFF.

The rearrangement joins TRBV2 to TRBJ2-7, with TRBD2 matching 12 bases. There are 15 residues in the CDR3. Germline CDR1 SNHLY, CDR2 FYNNEI. Trimming removed 4 bases from V and 5 bases from J; junction bases left unmatched: 6. CDR3 DNA: TGTGCCAGCAGTGCCCGACTAGCGGGAGTTCACGAGCAGTACTTC. The encoded protein is CASSARLAGVHEQYF.

The V call is TRBV19, the J call TRBJ2-4, with 9 bases aligning to TRBD2. This CDR3 contains 15 residues. V was clipped by 9 bases and J by 6 bases; unmatched bases: 12. Germline-derived CDR1 and CDR2 are LNHDA and SQIVND (reference sequence). The CDR3: CASSEAGGPGNIQYF. DNA for the CDR3: TGTGCCAGCAGTGAGGCGGGAGGGCCCGGAAACATTCAGTACTTC.

This clonotype came up many times. The chain employs TRBV12-3 or TRBV12-4 and TRBJ2-5; D gene ambiguous. The germline V and J ends were trimmed by 6 bases and 5 bases, with 10 bases remaining between them. The CDR3 is 12 amino acids. The DNA for the CDR3 is TGTGCCAGCAGCTCATTGGGGGAGACCCAGTACTTC. Protein sequence: CASSSLGETQYF.

This clonotype was detected only a few times. The chain employs TRBV5-6 and TRBJ2-7; the D is unclear. The CDR3 runs to 13 residues. CDR1 and CDR2 from the germline V gene are SGHDT and YYEEEE. V gave up 0 bases and J gave up 2 bases, with 6 bases separating them. DNA of the CDR3: TGTGCCAGCAGCTTGGCCACAGCCTACGAGCAGTACGTC. Protein sequence: CASSLATAYEQYV.

Note on this clonotype: A much larger clone is a single base away; this may be a read error. This rearrangement joins TRBV11-3 to TRBJ2-3, with 8 bases that match TRBD2. The CDR3 has 14 residues. V lost 5 bases and J lost 2; bases outside the gene matches: 3. The germline gives CDR1 SGHNT, CDR2 YENEEA. DNA of the CDR3: TGTGCCAGCAGCCGGGGGGGAGTCACAGATACGCAGTATTTT. Protein product: CASSRGGVTDTQYF.

This clonotype has a count of ten or more. The J gene is TRBJ2-1, the V gene TRBV5-1, with 8 bases fitting TRBD1. This CDR3 contains 16 residues. The J segment lost 0 bases and the V segment lost 0 bases, leaving 2 bases of the junction unmatched. Germline V gene data show CDR1 as SGHRS and CDR2 as YFSETQ. CDR3 residues: CASSLEDRDSYNEQFF. Written as DNA, the CDR3 is TGCGCCAGCAGCTTGGAGGACAGGGACTCCTACAATGAGCAGTTCTTC.

About this clonotype: A much more abundant neighbour one base away suggests this may be a read error. CDR3 DNA: TGTGCCAGCACCTTATCCCCCCCCGGGCGGGAGGCCTACAATGAGCAGTTCTTC. It is translated as CASTLSPPGREAYNEQFF. V and J are TRBV11-2 and TRBJ2-1; TRBD2 matches at 8 bases. The CDR3 totals 18 residues. CDR1 and CDR2 (germline): SGHAT, FQNNGV.

Comments on this clonotype: The junction does not match germline at one end; this may be a read error. V gene TRBV5-1 combines with J gene TRBJ2-6; a possible D gene is TRBD1 (6 bases). Germline CDR1 is SGHRS and CDR2 is YFSETQ. The CDR3 is made up of 15 amino acids. CDR3 sequence reads: CASSSTGSGANVLTF. CDR3 nucleotide sequence: TGTGCCAGCAGCTCAACAGGGTCAGGGGCCAACGTCCTGACTTTC.

The chain combines TRBV30 with TRBJ1-2; D remains unclear. CDR3 length equals 12 residues. Trimming pared 0 bases from V and 6 bases from J, leaving 8 bases between. CDR1 is GTSNPN, CDR2 SVGIG, per germline (reference sequence). The CDR3 region has the DNA TGTGCCTGGAGTGTAGGAGCCCATGGCTACACCTTC. Translated, it gives CAWSVGAHGYTF.

This clonotype was observed at least ten times. The chain combines TRBV27 with TRBJ1-1, with 10 bases lining up with TRBD1. In germline, CDR1 is MNHEY, CDR2 SMNVEV (reference sequence). The CDR3 is 13 residues long. Trimming at V came to 6 bases and at J to 8 bases, leaving 6 bases not matched to a gene. CDR3: CASRQTGGAEAFF. CDR3 in DNA: TGTGCCAGCAGGCAGACAGGGGGCGCAGAAGCTTTCTTT.

The chain has TRBV12-3 or TRBV12-4 and TRBJ2-3; D possibly corresponds to TRBD1 (5 bases). V dropped 5 bases and J dropped 3 bases, with 12 bases sitting between them. The CDR3 runs 14 residues. The DNA for the CDR3 is TGTGCCAGCAGTCTAAGACAGCAAACAGATACGCAGTATTTT. This gives the protein CASSLRQQTDTQYF.

The V call is TRBV5-1, the J call TRBJ1-1, with 8 positions matching TRBD1. The CDR3 spans 15 residues. Germline-derived CDR1 and CDR2 are SGHRS and YFSETQ. V was clipped by 4 bases and J by 1 base; unmatched bases: 6. The CDR3 loop reads CASSPQQGGNTEAFF. The CDR3 region has the DNA TGCGCCAGCAGCCCCCAACAGGGGGGGAACACTGAAGCTTTCTTT.

The table lists this clonotype with a few counts. V and J are TRBV6-1 and TRBJ2-4; tentative D call: TRBD1 (5 bases). Trimming left V 4 bases short and J 0 bases short, with 19 bases between. The CDR3 runs 18 residues. Germline loops: CDR1 MNHNS, CDR2 SASEGT. This CDR3 reads CASSASVQGSLAKNIQYF. The CDR3 nucleotides are TGTGCCAGCAGTGCTTCGGTGCAGGGATCGCTAGCCAAAAACATTCAGTACTTC.